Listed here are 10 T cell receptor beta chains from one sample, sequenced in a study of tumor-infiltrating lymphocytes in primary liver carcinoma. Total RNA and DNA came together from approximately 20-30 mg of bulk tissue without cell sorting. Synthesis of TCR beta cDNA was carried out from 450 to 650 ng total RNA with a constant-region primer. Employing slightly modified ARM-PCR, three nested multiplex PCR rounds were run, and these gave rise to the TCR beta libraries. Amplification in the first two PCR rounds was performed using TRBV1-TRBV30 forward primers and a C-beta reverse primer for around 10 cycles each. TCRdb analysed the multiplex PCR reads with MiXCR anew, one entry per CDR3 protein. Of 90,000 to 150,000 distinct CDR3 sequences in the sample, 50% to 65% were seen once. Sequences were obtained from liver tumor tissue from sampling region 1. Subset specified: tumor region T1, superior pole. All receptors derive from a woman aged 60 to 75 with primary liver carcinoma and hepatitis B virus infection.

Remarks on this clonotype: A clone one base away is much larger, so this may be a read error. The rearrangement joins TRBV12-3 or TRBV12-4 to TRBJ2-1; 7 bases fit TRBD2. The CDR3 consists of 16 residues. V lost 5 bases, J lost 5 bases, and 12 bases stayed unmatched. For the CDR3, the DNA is TGTGCCAGCAGTCCCTCTCTAGCGGCTTCCGACAATGAGCAGTTCTTC. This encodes CASSPSLAASDNEQFF.

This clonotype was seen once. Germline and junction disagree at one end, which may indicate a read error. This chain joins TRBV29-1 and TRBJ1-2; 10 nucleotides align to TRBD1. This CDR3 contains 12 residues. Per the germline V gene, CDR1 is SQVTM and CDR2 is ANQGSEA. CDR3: CSVGDRGFGYNF. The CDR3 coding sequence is TGCAGCGTTGGGGACAGGGGCTTTGGCTACAACTTC.

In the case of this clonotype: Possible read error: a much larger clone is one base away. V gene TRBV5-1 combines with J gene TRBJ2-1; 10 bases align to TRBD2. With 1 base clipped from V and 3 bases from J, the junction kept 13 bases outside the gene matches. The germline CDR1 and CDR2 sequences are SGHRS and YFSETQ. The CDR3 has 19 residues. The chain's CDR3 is CASSLSVAGGMSVYNEQFF. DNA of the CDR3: TGCGCCAGCAGCTTGTCAGTAGCGGGAGGCATGTCCGTCTACAATGAGCAGTTCTTC. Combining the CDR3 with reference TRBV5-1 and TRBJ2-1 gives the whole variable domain KAGVTQTPRYLIKTRGQQVTLSCSPISGHRSVSWYQQTPGQGLQFLFEYFSETQRNKGNFPGRFSGRQFSNSRSEMNVSTLELGDSALYLCASSLSVAGGMSVYNEQFFGPGTRLTVL.

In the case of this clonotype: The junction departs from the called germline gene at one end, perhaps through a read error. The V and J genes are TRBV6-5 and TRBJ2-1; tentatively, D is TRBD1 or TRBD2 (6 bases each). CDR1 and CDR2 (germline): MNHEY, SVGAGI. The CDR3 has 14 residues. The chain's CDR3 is CASSYGGAYNEQFF. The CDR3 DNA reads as TGTGCCAGTAGTTACGGGGGCGCCTACAATGAGCAGTTCTTC.

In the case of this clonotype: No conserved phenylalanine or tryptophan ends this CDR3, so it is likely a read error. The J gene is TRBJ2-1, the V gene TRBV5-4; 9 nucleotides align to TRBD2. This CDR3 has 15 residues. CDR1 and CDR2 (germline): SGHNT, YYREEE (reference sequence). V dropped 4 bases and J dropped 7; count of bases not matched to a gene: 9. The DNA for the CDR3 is TGTGCCAGCAGCCCACATGGCGGGAGGGCAAATGAGCAGTTCATC. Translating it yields CASSPHGGRANEQFI.

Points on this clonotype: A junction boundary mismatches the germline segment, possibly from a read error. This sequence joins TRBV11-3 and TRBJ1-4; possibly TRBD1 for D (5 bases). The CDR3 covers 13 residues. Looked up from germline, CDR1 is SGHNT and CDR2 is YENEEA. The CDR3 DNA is TGTACCAGCAGTTGGGGGAGGAATGGAAAACTGTTTTTT. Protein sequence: CTSSWGRNGKLFF.

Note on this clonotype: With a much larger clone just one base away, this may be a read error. CDR3 protein: CTSSSIQGMNTEAFF. CDR3 nucleotides: TGTACCAGCAGTTCCATCCAGGGAATGAACACTGAAGCTTTCTTT. This chain connects TRBV12-3 or TRBV12-4 to TRBJ1-1; D perhaps matches TRBD1 (5 bases). The CDR3 has 15 residues.

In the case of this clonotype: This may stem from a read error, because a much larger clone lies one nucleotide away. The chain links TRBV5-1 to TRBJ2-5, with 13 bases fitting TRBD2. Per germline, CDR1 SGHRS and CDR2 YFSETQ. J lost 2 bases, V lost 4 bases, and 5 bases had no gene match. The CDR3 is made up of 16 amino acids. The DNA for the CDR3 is TGCGCCAGCAGCCTGGGACTAGCGGGGATACAAGAGACCCAGTACTTC. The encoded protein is CASSLGLAGIQETQYF.

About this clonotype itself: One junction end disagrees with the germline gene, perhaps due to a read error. The CDR3 loop is CVNSVGGTDKQYF. CDR3 in DNA: TGTGTCAACTCCGTTGGGGGCACAGATAAGCAGTATTTT. This chain connects TRBV18 to TRBJ2-3; D is possibly TRBD1 (6 bases). CDR1 is KGHSH and CDR2 is LQKENI in the germline V gene. This CDR3 contains 13 residues.

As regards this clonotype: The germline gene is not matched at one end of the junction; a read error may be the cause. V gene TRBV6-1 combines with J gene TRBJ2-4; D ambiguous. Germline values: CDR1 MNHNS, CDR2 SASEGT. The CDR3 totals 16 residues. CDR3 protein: CASSDRAGRRKNTQYF. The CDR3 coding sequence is TGTGCCAGCAGTGATAGGGCTGGACGTAGGAAAAACACTCAGTACTTC.